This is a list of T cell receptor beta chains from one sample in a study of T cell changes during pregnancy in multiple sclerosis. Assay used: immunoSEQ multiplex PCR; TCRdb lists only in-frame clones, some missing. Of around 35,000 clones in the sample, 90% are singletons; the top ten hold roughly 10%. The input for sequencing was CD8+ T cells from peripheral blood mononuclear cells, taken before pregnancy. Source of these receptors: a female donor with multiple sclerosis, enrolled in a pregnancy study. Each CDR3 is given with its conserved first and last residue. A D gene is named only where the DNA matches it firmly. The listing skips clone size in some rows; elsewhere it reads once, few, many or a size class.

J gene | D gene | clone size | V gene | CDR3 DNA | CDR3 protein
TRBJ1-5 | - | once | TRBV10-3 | TGTGCCATCAGTGAGTCAGCGGATTATAGCAATCAGCCCCAGCATTTT | CAISESADYSNQPQHF
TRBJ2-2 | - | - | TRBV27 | TGTGCCAGCAGTTTCCCCGACAGGTTAGCGAACACCGGGGAGCTGTTTTTT | CASSFPDRLANTGELFF
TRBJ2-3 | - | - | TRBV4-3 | TGCGCCAGCAGCCAAGATCGGGATCTCGATACGCAGTATTTT | CASSQDRDLDTQYF
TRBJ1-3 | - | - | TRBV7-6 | TGTGCCAGCAGCTTAGACTCCTCTGGAAACACCATATATTTT | CASSLDSSGNTIYF
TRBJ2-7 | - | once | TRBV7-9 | TGTGCCAGCACCCAGGGGGGCAGGGTCCACGAGCAGTACTTC | CASTQGGRVHEQYF
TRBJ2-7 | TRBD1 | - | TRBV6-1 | TGTGCCAGCAGTGAGAGGGACAGGGTCTACGAGCAGTACTTC | CASSERDRVYEQYF
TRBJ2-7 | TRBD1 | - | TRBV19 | TGTGCCAGTAGTATGAGTGGGACAGGGCAAAGGGAGCAGTACTTC | CASSMSGTGQREQYF
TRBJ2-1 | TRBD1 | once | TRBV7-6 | TGTGCCAGCAGCTTAGCTGACAGGGGCTCCTACAATGAGCAGTTCTTC | CASSLADRGSYNEQFF
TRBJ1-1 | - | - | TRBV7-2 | TGTGCCAGCAGCTTGGTGTCGACACCCACCACTGAAGCTTTCTTT | CASSLVSTPTTEAFF
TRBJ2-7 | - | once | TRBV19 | TGTGCCAGTAGTCCCGGCACCGGGGGCGAGCAGTACTTC | CASSPGTGGEQYF
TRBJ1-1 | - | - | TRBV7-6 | TGTGCCAGCAGCTTGGTACAGAACACTGAAGCTTTCTTT | CASSLVQNTEAFF
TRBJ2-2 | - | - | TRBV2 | TGTGCCAGCATCCTAGGTCTCGCGGGGTTTAACACCGGGGAGCTGTTTTTT | CASILGLAGFNTGELFF
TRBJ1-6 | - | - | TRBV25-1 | TGTGCCGCGGGGGGCCGGCGAGCCTATAATTCACCCCTCCACTTT | CAAGGRRAYNSPLHF
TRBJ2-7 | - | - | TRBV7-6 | TGTGCCAGCAGCTTCAGGACGGGGGACTACGAGCAGTACTTC | CASSFRTGDYEQYF
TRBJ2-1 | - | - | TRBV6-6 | TGTGCCTCAGCCCGGCGGGATGAGCAGTTCTTC | CASARRDEQFF
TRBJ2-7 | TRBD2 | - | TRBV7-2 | TGTGCCAGCAGATCCATCTTTGGGGGGGAGAGCTCCTACGAGCAGTACTTC | CASRSIFGGESSYEQYF
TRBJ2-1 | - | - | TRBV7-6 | TGTGCCAGCAGCTCGACTGGAAACAATGAGCAGTTCTTC | CASSSTGNNEQFF
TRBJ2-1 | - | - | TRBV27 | TGTGCCAGCAGTTTATCAGCCGGGACACTCAATATGGAGCAGTTCTTC | CASSLSAGTLNMEQFF
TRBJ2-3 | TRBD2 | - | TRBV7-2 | TGTGCCAGCAGCTCTAGCGGGGGGGTCGCAGATACGCAGTATTTT | CASSSSGGVADTQYF
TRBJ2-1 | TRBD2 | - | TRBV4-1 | TGCGCCAGCAGCCAAGGTGAGCGGGGGGGCGATGAGCAGTTCTTC | CASSQGERGGDEQFF
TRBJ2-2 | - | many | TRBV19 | TGTTCCGTCCGGGTGTCCGTAACCGGGGAGCTGTTTTTT | CSVRVSVTGELFF
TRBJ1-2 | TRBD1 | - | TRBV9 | TGTGCCAGCAGCGTAGCTAGAGGGGGCGGCTACACCTTC | CASSVARGGGYTF
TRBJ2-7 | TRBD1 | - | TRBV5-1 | TGCGCCAGCAGCCATGGAAAATGGACAGGGTTCCACGAGCAGTACTTC | CASSHGKWTGFHEQYF
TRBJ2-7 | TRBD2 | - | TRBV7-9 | TGTGCCAGCAGCTTCCCGGCGGGAGACTACGAGCAGTACTTC | CASSFPAGDYEQYF
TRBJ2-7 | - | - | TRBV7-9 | TGTGCCAGCAGCTCACCTCAGTTGAATCACTACGAGCAGTACTTC | CASSSPQLNHYEQYF
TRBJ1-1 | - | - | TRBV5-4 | TGTGCCAGCAGCTTGTTCGGTGTCACTGAAGCTTTCTTT | CASSLFGVTEAFF
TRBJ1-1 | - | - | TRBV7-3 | TGTGCCAGCAGCTTAGACCCTCTCGGGATGAACACTGAAGCTTTCTTT | CASSLDPLGMNTEAFF
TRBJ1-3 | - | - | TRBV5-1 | TGCGCCAGCAGCTTTTCGACGGGGATGTTCCCTGGAAACACCATATATTTT | CASSFSTGMFPGNTIYF
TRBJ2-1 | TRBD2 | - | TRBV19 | TGTGCCAGTAGTATCTGGGCGGGAGAGCACAATGAGCAGTTCTTC | CASSIWAGEHNEQFF
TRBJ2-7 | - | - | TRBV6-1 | TGTGCCAGCAGTGTCCTCGGGAGACCCCCCTACGAGCAGTACTTC | CASSVLGRPPYEQYF
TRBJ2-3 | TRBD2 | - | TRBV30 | TGTGCCTGGGGACTAGCGGGGAGCACAGATACGCAGTATTTT | CAWGLAGSTDTQYF
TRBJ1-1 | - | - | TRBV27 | TGTGCCAGCAGTTTACAGTTCGGGTGGGGCGTGAACACTGAAGCTTTCTTT | CASSLQFGWGVNTEAFF
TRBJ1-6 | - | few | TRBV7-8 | TGTGCCAGCAGTCCAGCTACAGATGGATATAATTCACCCCTCCACTTT | CASSPATDGYNSPLHF
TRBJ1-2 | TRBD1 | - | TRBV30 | TGTGCCTGGGAAGAAGACAGGGACGGCTACACCTTC | CAWEEDRDGYTF
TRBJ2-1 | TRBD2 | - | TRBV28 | TGTGCCAGCAGTTCGCTAGCGGGAGGGCTACATGAGCAGTTCTTC | CASSSLAGGLHEQFF
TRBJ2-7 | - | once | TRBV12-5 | TGTGCTAGTGATTCCCGGGACACCCCTTACGAGCAGTACTTC | CASDSRDTPYEQYF
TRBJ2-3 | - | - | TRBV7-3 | TGTGCCAGCAGCTCAGGGGGCACAGATACGCAGTATTTT | CASSSGGTDTQYF
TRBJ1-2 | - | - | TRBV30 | TGTGTATGGGCAGCTAACTATGGCTACACCTTC | CVWAANYGYTF
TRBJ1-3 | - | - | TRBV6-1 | TGTGCCAGCAGTGACGTCGGTACAGGGAGCGAAAACACCATATATTTT | CASSDVGTGSENTIYF
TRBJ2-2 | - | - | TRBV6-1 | TGTGCCAGCAGTGAAGTATTTGCGGGCGGCGCCGGGGAGCTGTTTTTT | CASSEVFAGGAGELFF
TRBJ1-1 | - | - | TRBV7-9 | TGTGCCAGCAGCTTAGTTCTGGGGGCGAGCACTGAAGCTTTCTTT | CASSLVLGASTEAFF